This T cell receptor beta chain was observed in a study of cytomegalovirus exposure and HLA in healthy donors (dated by TCRdb to about 2017). At the level of the whole study: An earlier analysis of under 600 of the donors reported 250 to 350 Gb of sequence data and some 120 million unique TCR beta sequences from 150 million to 200 million T cells. Rather than using new phenotypic data, the later analysis identified candidate immune exposures from TCR beta sequences and from how often those sequences occurred across donors. Typing coverage differed by locus: A, B, C, DRB1 and DQB1 were typed in about 620-630 donors, DQA1 in about 560, DPA1 in 600 to 610, and DPB1 in around 440. Along with the approximately 620-subject first cohort, a separate validation cohort of over a hundred different subjects was used. HLA typing covered class I and class II loci at four-digit resolution. The study used immunosequencing to profile the T cell repertoires of approximately 640 subjects and linked those repertoires to cytomegalovirus serostatus. The aim of the study was to test whether cataloging public T cell receptors could identify signatures of past pathogen exposure. Among roughly 400 genotyped donors of the cohort, an average of roughly 230,000 unique TCR beta nucleotide sequences was sequenced per donor, of which approximately 19% were non-productive. A later genetic analysis took genome-wide SNP genotypes for about 65% of the roughly 670 donors and used that subset as a discovery cohort. An earlier analysis of 587 of the donors applied high-throughput TCR beta sequencing to assess whether each TCR beta V gene segment acted as functional or pseudogenic. About 300 gigabases of sequencing data and approximately 84 million unique TCR sequences were included in an early release covering around 600 HLA-typed donors. The study combined high-throughput TCR immunosequencing, statistical association of individual TCRs with disease status, and machine learning to predict cytomegalovirus infection status. Among the roughly 400 genotyped donors, under 90% belonged to the genetic ancestry cluster associated with self-reported Caucasian donors. To study patterns of TCR occurrence, a later analysis re-analyzed previously published TCR beta repertoires from 650 to 750 donors and added high-resolution HLA genotyping. Donor age, sex, ethnicity and CMV serostatus were compiled together with the repertoire data. All discovery cohort repertoires had been generated on a single sequencing platform. Roughly 5 DR-DQ haplotypes were handled as single units for association and clustering because linkage in the cohort was strong. The full study reports these points: The cohort was sequenced for TCR beta chains only, and without alpha or paired-chain data the features that could be detected were limited. Cytomegalovirus status was reported to be diagnosed by the classifier with high specificity and sensitivity in both the original and validation cohorts. Compared with the roughly 700-donor mean, donors in an Asian-associated ancestry cluster had fewer N-insertions in productive TCRs, according to a later genetic analysis. Because counts were too low, roughly 16 rarely observed V segments, including chromosome 9 orphons, were excluded from the earlier analysis of several hundred of the donors. In vitro tests confirmed that a few of the cytomegalovirus-associated TCR beta chains recognize cytomegalovirus antigens. A later analysis found that most CMV-associated TCR beta chains appeared HLA-restricted, with HLA associations seemingly driven largely by CMV exposure. According to the authors, the approach could potentially be generalized to other disease states and immunological phenotypes. The sequencing pipeline was judged likely to have produced a cluster of highly shared sequence variants as a technical artifact. Sequencing depth was assumed to be roughly uniform across donors in the presence/absence analyses, though that assumption may not hold. According to a later analysis, TCR association rates differed among HLA loci, with DRB1 alleles showing the most associated TCRs and HLA-C alleles showing the fewest. An earlier analysis of some 560 of the donors showed that most TCR beta V segments appeared in productive rearrangements either about 87% or about 30% of the time, which broadly matched IMGT annotations. Correlated functional status among segregating V segments might reflect linkage disequilibrium, but an unknown experimental factor could not be ruled out. Strong co-occurrence of HLA alleles, especially DR and DQ, made assigning TCR associations to individual alleles difficult. In the study, approximately 160 TCR beta chains were listed as associated with cytomegalovirus. For the cohort, immune exposure information was limited to CMV serostatus. Some IMGT-functional V segments, including TRBV6-2 and TRBV6-3, could not be distinguished by the 87-base-pair reads and were therefore excluded. A further reported finding was that TCR beta sequences accurately predicted the HLA-A and HLA-B alleles for most subjects in the first cohort. In a later analysis, HLA-associated TCR beta chains showed more clonal expansion and lower generation probabilities than non-associated chains that were equally common. Because HLA typing was missing for some donors at each locus, association tests included only the typed subset. Several of the top co-occurrence clusters appeared to be linked to parvovirus B19, influenza, CMV and Epstein-Barr virus, according to a later analysis. Most TCR sequences were seen in very few donors, while some public TCRs were found in many individuals. A later genetic analysis associated a missense DCLRE1C variant with V-gene and J-gene trimming of TCR beta chains, and an independent cohort replicated the association. In a later analysis, around 17,000 TCR beta sequences were associated with specific HLA alleles at a false discovery rate of 0.05.

The library was prepared using the immunoSEQ multiplex PCR assay. A mixture of 60 forward primers for TCR Vbeta segments and 13 reverse primers for TCR Jbeta segments was used in the multiplex PCR. Amplification of the CDR3 region of rearranged TCR beta genes was performed with a multiplex PCR assay on genomic DNA. The amplified TCR beta libraries were sequenced on the Illumina HiSeq System as 87-base-pair reads. On the study's bioinformatics: Across the 500 to 700 repertoires, a later analysis counted some 81 million unique TCR beta chains, 9 million to 14 million of which were shared by at least two donors. Raw reads were error-corrected and collapsed into unique sequences by a nearest-neighbor algorithm in which closely related sequences were merged to remove PCR and sequencing errors. Alignment of CDR3 sequences to IMGT reference sequences was used to assign V, D and J gene segments. Each retained sequence needed at least a six-nucleotide match to both a V gene segment and a J gene segment. Rearrangements were classified as productive when the CDR3 lacked stop codons and remained in frame with V and J, and all other rearrangements were classified as non-productive. Following IMGT convention, CDR3 was defined as the stretch from the second conserved V-encoded cysteine up to the conserved J-encoded phenylalanine. The earlier analysis of 500 to 650 of the donors excluded any sequence lacking an unambiguous match to a single V gene segment. In an earlier analysis of 587 of the donors, a V segment was called functional when productive rearrangements were above 56.7%, and segregating when the standard deviation between donors exceeded 5%. A statistical classification framework was developed to diagnose cytomegalovirus status using the catalog of TCR beta chain sequences. In a later analysis, TCR nucleotide sequences were compared against IMGT/GENE-DB human TR gene sequences so that V and J genes could be assigned. The TCRdist pipeline was used in a later analysis to assign CDR3 sequences and most-parsimonious VDJ recombination scenarios. In a later analysis, each TCR beta chain was defined by its CDR3 amino acid sequence together with its V-gene family, and reads without a unique V-gene family were excluded. In a later analysis, several hundred highly shared, low-generation-probability nucleotide sequences were removed to address suspected cross-contamination and a sequencing artifact. A later analysis calculated a clonal expansion index for each public chain from normalized within-repertoire ranks of inferred template counts. In a later analysis, generation probabilities were computed with a VDJ recombination model fitted to out-of-frame rearrangements, and the resulting probabilities were checked against IGoR. In a later analysis, TCR-TCR, TCR-HLA and TCR-CMV co-occurrence was scored with hypergeometric tests, and a repertoire-size bias correction was applied to TCR pairs. In a later analysis, false discovery rates were estimated by permuting HLA or CMV assignments 20 times. In a later analysis, co-occurring TCRs were grouped using DBSCAN, and TCRdist sequence similarity was added for clustering within HLA-allele-positive subsets. For co-occurrence clustering, repertoires with fewer than 30,000 or more than 120,000 public chains were excluded, along with roughly five repertoires with anomalous nucleotide sharing. Held by TCRdb, this immuneACCESS table contains in-frame sequences only and omits some clones. Under half of the omission traces to an unresolved V gene where checked; the cause of the rest is unknown. The D gene and trimming were derived from the DNA, and the V and J assignments and clone size from that table. In all, the sample holds some 83,000 clones, and roughly 75% of those were seen once. The top ten constitute more than 3.5% of the sample.

The cohort was made up of approximately 670 healthy bone marrow donors. At the time of sampling, all cohort members were nominally healthy, though unrecorded immune exposures were likely present. The donor was CMV seronegative and was included in the group of a few hundred seronegative cohort members. A peripheral blood sample was collected from each donor, and TCR beta sequencing was performed on peripheral blood mononuclear cells. The Qiagen DNeasy Blood Extraction Kit was used to extract genomic DNA from the blood cell samples. CDR1 and CDR2 (SGHRS, YFSETQ) derive from the germline V gene. Its CDR3 holds 15 amino acids, cysteine through phenylalanine. The DNA shown is the 45-base CDR3, in frame from base 1. Ends trimmed: V by 7 bases, J by 0 bases; bases unmatched to a gene: 8. Remarks on this clone: Its antigen remains undetermined. No per-base quality is available; no much larger clone lies one base away.

The chain is made from TRBV5-1 and TRBJ1-1; 8 bases in the middle match TRBD1. This TCR was recovered from a man aged 60-69 years in good health and CMV-seronegative. Sequenced material: PBMCs. The encoded CDR3 is CASGRQGAVNTEAFF. The DNA sequence is TGCGCCAGCGGTCGGCAGGGGGCTGTGAACACTGAAGCTTTCTTT.